The 3 T cell receptor beta chains listed next were all sequenced from one sample in a study of shared clonotypes between healthy human individuals. The protocol was immunoSEQ multiplex PCR, while the TCRdb copy is restricted to in-frame clones and leaves out a portion. Of some 2.4 million clones listed, 80% to 95% are singletons. The sequenced sample consisted of naive CD4+ T cells from PBMCs. Documented subset: CD45RA+ positively selected. Receptor source: a young man in good health. Some clones in this sample may be carry-over from other donors' samples.

The CDR3 DNA is TGTGCCAGCAGCCCTCAAGACAGGGTAGGAAACACCATATATTTT. It encodes CASSPQDRVGNTIYF. The chain carries TRBV9 and TRBJ1-3; 7 nucleotides match TRBD1. Germline V gene data show CDR1 as SGDLS and CDR2 as YYNGEE. The CDR3 covers 15 residues. The J segment lost 4 bases and the V segment lost 4 bases, leaving 8 bases of the junction unmatched.

The V call is TRBV5-1, the J call TRBJ1-1; unclear D gene. Germline V gene sequence: CDR1 SGHRS, CDR2 YFSETQ. The CDR3 covers 16 residues. V lost 2 bases and J 1 base, leaving 15 bases between the germline ends. Here the CDR3 DNA reads TGCGCCAGCAGCTTTGGGTCCCCTGCGCCGAACACTGAAGCTTTCTTT. Translating it yields CASSFGSPAPNTEAFF.

About this clone itself: One end of the junction is discordant with germline, which a read error may explain. The chain recombines TRBV6-5 with TRBJ2-7; 16 nucleotides agree with TRBD2. CDR1 and CDR2 from the germline V gene are MNHEY and SVGAGI. The CDR3 is 16 amino acids. CDR3 protein: CASSSQGLAGGGIFLF. For the CDR3, the DNA is TGTGCCAGCAGTTCCCAGGGACTAGCGGGAGGGGGGATTTTTCTGTTC.